Below are 10 T cell receptor beta chains sequenced from a single sample in a study of blood T cells in healthy people across ages (dated by TCRdb to the mid-2010s). Library prep was done by 5' RACE. Sequencer: Illumina HiSeq 2500. A second PCR of about 7 to 12 cycles was run with a J-beta primer mix and a sample-barcoded 5' primer. Using fastp trimming at Q25 and MiXCR clonotype assembly, TCRdb reanalyzed the public sequencing data and kept in-frame beta chains. Under each unique CDR3 protein, matching rows form one entry showing the most common genes and DNA. This sample is represented by 800,000 to 950,000 distinct CDR3 sequences; around 49% of them were singletons. About an eighth of the sample is in the top ten clones. The sequencing input was blood. These receptors all come from a man between 25 and 39 years old in good health.

The V gene is TRBV27, the J gene TRBJ1-2, with D possibly being TRBD1 (6 bases). V lost 8 bases to trimming and J lost 6 bases, with 22 bases between them. Looked up from germline, CDR1 is MNHEY and CDR2 is SMNVEV (reference sequence). This CDR3 comprises 15 residues. CDR3 loop: CASWPRGRGRDGYTF. The CDR3 DNA reads TGTGCCAGCTGGCCCAGGGGACGGGGAAGGGATGGCTACACCTTC.

The rearrangement uses TRBV2 and TRBJ2-2; D is possibly TRBD1 (7 bases). Germline CDR1 and CDR2: SNHLY and FYNNEI. The CDR3 sequence is 16 residues long. Deletions cut 7 bases from V and 0 bases from J, with 15 bases between. Here the CDR3 reads CASTVTGDSNTGELFF. CDR3 sequence (DNA): TGTGCCAGCACGGTAACAGGGGACTCGAACACCGGGGAGCTGTTTTTT.

CDR3 residues: CASSGGPALSLETQYF. The CDR3 DNA sequence: TGTGCCAGCAGCGGGGGACCGGCCCTGTCCTTAGAGACCCAGTACTTC. The rearrangement links TRBV5-6 to TRBJ2-5; the D gene could be TRBD1 or TRBD2 (5 bases each). Germline loops: CDR1 SGHDT, CDR2 YYEEEE. This CDR3 is built from 16 residues. V shed 4 bases and J shed 4 bases, with 20 bases lying between them.

The chain carries TRBV27 and TRBJ2-7; 8 positions agree with TRBD1. The CDR3 totals 14 residues. Unmatched junction bases numbered 8, after V lost 6 bases and J lost 4 bases. Germline V gene sequence: CDR1 MNHEY, CDR2 SMNVEV (reference sequence). DNA of the CDR3: TGTGCCAGCAGAATGCCGGGACAGGCTTACGAGCAGTACTTC. This codes for CASRMPGQAYEQYF.

The rearrangement uses TRBV4-2 and TRBJ1-4; D not certain. Germline lookup yields CDR1 LGHNA and CDR2 YNFKEQ. There are 13 residues in the CDR3. The germline V and J ends were trimmed by 0 bases and 8 bases, with 7 bases remaining between them. CDR3 region: CASSQDAWEKLFF. The CDR3 DNA follows: TGTGCCAGCAGCCAAGATGCCTGGGAAAAACTGTTTTTT.

The chain recombines TRBV2 with TRBJ2-7, with 7 positions matching TRBD1. Germline loops: CDR1 SNHLY, CDR2 FYNNEI. This CDR3 region has 12 residues. Losses at the gene ends were 1 base for V and 7 bases for J; bases not matched to a gene: 1. CDR3 nucleotide sequence: TGTGCCAGCAGTGAAGTCAGGGGGGAGCAGTACTTC. It codes for CASSEVRGEQYF.

This chain uses TRBV5-1 with TRBJ1-2; a weak D match, TRBD1 (6 bases). CDR1 SGHRS and CDR2 YFSETQ come from the germline V gene. This CDR3 has 16 residues. V was pared by 4 bases and J by 0 bases, with 16 bases between. The CDR3 bases are TGCGCCAGCAGCCTGGTGGACAGTCGAGCTAACTATGGCTACACCTTC. It is translated as CASSLVDSRANYGYTF.

This clonotype was counted between two and nine times. The chain has TRBV11-2 and TRBJ1-3; D gene uncertain. The CDR3 has 14 residues. V lost 0 bases, J lost 2 bases, and 5 bases lay in between. Germline V lookup: CDR1 SGHAT, CDR2 FQNNGV. The CDR3 bases are TGTGCCAGCAGCTTAGAACCCGCTGGAAACACCATATATTTT. Its translation is CASSLEPAGNTIYF. Variable domain in full (rest from reference TRBV11-2 and TRBJ1-3): EAGVAQSPRYKIIEKRQSVAFWCNPISGHATLYWYQQILGQGPKLLIQFQNNGVVDDSQLPKDRFSAERLKGVDSTLKIQPAKLEDSAVYLCASSLEPAGNTIYFGEGSWLTVV.

The V call is TRBV27, the J call TRBJ1-4; 8 nucleotides line up with TRBD1. This CDR3 spans 16 amino acids. CDR1 and CDR2 from the germline V gene are MNHEY and SMNVEV (reference sequence). The V gene end was trimmed by 7 bases and the J gene end by 10 bases; junction bases not matched to a gene: 17. The DNA for the CDR3 is TGTGCCAGCACCCACTCCGGGACAGGTCATGGTGGAAAACTGTTTTTT. Amino acid sequence: CASTHSGTGHGGKLFF. Together with reference TRBV27 and TRBJ1-4, the CDR3 gives the full variable domain: EAQVTQNPRYLITVTGKKLTVTCSQNMNHEYMSWYRQDPGLGLRQIYYSMNVEVTDKGDVPEGYKVSRKEKRNFPLILESPSPNQTSLYFCASTHSGTGHGGKLFFGSGTQLSVL.

This chain uses TRBV21-1 with TRBJ2-1; the D call TRBD2 from the table was never checked on the DNA. TRBV21-1 is reported as a pseudogene. The CDR3 sequence is 14 residues long. CDR3: CASSKGGRCNEQFF. The DNA for the CDR3 is TGTGCCAGCAGCAAAGGAGGGCGGTGCAATGAGCAGTTCTTC.